Listed below are T cell receptor beta chains from one sample, sequenced in a study of T cell changes during pregnancy in multiple sclerosis. The table came from immunoSEQ multiplex PCR; TCRdb's copy has only in-frame clones and leaves some out. The sample includes fewer than 85,000 clones, just over 90% of them seen just once. This specimen was peripheral blood, taken after pregnancy. These receptors all come from a female donor in good health, enrolled as a control in a pregnancy study. The CDR3 runs from the conserved cysteine through the conserved F or W. Fields, in order: J gene, V gene, CDR3 length, D gene, clone size, CDR3 protein, CDR3 DNA. A D gene is named only where the DNA matches it firmly. Size tells how often a clone was seen (once, few, many) or the class of an expanded clone, and some rows leave it out.

>TRBJ2-1|TRBV2|11|TRBD2|.
CASRRGTEQFF
TGTGCCAGCAGGCGGGGGACCGAGCAGTTCTTC
>TRBJ2-1|TRBV14|16|.|.
CASSQDSGSSYNEQFF
TGTGCCAGCAGCCAAGACTCAGGCAGCTCCTACAATGAGCAGTTCTTC
>TRBJ2-1|TRBV7-3|15|TRBD2|.
CASSLTGLAWDEQFF
TGTGCCAGCAGCTTAACGGGACTAGCTTGGGATGAGCAGTTCTTC
>TRBJ2-3|TRBV6-4|15|.|.
CASSEGREVTDTQYF
TGTGCCAGCAGTGAAGGCAGGGAAGTCACAGATACGCAGTATTTT
>TRBJ2-7|TRBV28|16|TRBD2|.
CASSSLSGRAPYEQYF
TGTGCCAGCAGTTCCCTCAGCGGGAGGGCCCCCTACGAGCAGTACTTC
>TRBJ2-7|TRBV6-5|15|TRBD1|.
CASSYSRGGGYEQYF
TGTGCCAGCAGTTACTCGAGAGGGGGCGGATACGAGCAGTACTTC
>TRBJ2-3|TRBV11-3|13|.|.
CASSLEQGDTQYF
TGTGCCAGCAGCTTGGAACAGGGAGATACGCAGTATTTT
>TRBJ2-5|TRBV23-1|12|.|.
CASSQIGGTQYF
TGCGCCAGCAGTCAGATCGGTGGGACCCAGTACTTC
>TRBJ2-5|TRBV5-1|16|.|.
CASSPGTGVTAETQYF
TGCGCCAGCAGCCCAGGTACGGGAGTGACGGCAGAGACCCAGTACTTC
>TRBJ2-7|TRBV7-9|15|TRBD1|.
CASSSYGQGAREQYF
TGTGCCAGCAGCTCGTATGGACAGGGGGCGCGCGAGCAGTACTTC
>TRBJ2-1|TRBV11-3|15|TRBD2|once
CASSSGASGNNEQFF
TGTGCCAGCAGCTCCGGGGCTAGCGGCAACAATGAGCAGTTCTTC
>TRBJ2-3|TRBV29-1|14|TRBD2|once
CSATSGGARDTQYF
TGCAGCGCGACTAGCGGGGGGGCTCGCGATACGCAGTATTTT
>TRBJ2-3|TRBV7-8|13|.|.
CASAPDSTDTQYF
TGTGCCAGCGCCCCAGATAGCACAGATACGCAGTATTTT
>TRBJ2-2|TRBV7-3|14|TRBD2|.
CASRAGDYTGELFF
TGTGCCAGCAGAGCGGGAGACTACACCGGGGAGCTGTTTTTT
>TRBJ2-7|TRBV4-1|16|.|.
CASSQAAVAKNYEQYF
TGCGCCAGCAGCCAAGCCGCCGTGGCCAAGAACTACGAGCAGTACTTC
>TRBJ2-2|TRBV10-1|14|.|.
CASRPGQNTGELFF
TGCGCCAGCAGACCGGGACAGAACACCGGGGAGCTGTTTTTT
>TRBJ2-7|TRBV7-2|15|.|.
CASSLVGGISYEQYF
TGTGCCAGCAGCTTAGTTGGCGGGATTTCCTACGAGCAGTACTTC
>TRBJ2-7|TRBV11-2|14|.|.
CASSLADRYYEQYF
TGTGCCAGCAGCCTTGCTGACAGGTACTACGAGCAGTACTTC
>TRBJ2-7|TRBV19|15|TRBD2|.
CATRTSGSKIGEQYF
TGTGCGACAAGGACTAGCGGGAGTAAAATAGGCGAGCAGTACTTC
>TRBJ2-7|TRBV28|16|TRBD2|.
CASSFPLKSGSIEQYF
TGTGCCAGCAGTTTCCCCCTGAAGAGCGGGAGTATCGAGCAGTACTTC
>TRBJ2-6|TRBV19|14|.|.
CASSFYSGANVLTF
TGTGCCAGTAGTTTTTACTCTGGGGCCAACGTCCTGACTTTC
>TRBJ1-2|TRBV19|13|TRBD1|.
CASSMGQVVGYTF
TGTGCCAGTAGTATGGGACAGGTTGTTGGCTACACCTTC
>TRBJ2-7|TRBV7-9|15|.|.
CASSRIPGLPHEQYF
TGTGCCAGCAGCCGAATACCTGGGCTTCCGCACGAGCAGTACTTC
>TRBJ2-3|TRBV7-3|15|.|.
CASSLIGQLTDTQYF
TGTGCCAGCAGCTTAATAGGACAGCTCACAGATACGCAGTATTTT
>TRBJ2-5|TRBV28|15|.|.
CASSITGSRRETQYF
TGTGCCAGCAGCATCACAGGCTCGAGAAGGGAGACCCAGTACTTC
>TRBJ2-5|TRBV9|15|TRBD1|.
CASSPSGGYQETQYF
TGTGCCAGCAGCCCATCAGGGGGATACCAAGAGACCCAGTACTTC
>TRBJ1-2|TRBV2|13|TRBD1|.
CASRAGGSYGYTF
TGTGCCAGCAGAGCAGGGGGCAGCTATGGCTACACCTTC
>TRBJ2-3|TRBV19|17|TRBD1|.
CASRDVGQGGSADTQYF
TGTGCCAGTAGAGATGTCGGACAGGGGGGGTCCGCAGATACGCAGTATTTT
>TRBJ1-1|TRBV5-1|14|.|.
CASSLSGGGTEAFF
TGCGCCAGCAGCTTGAGTGGGGGGGGCACTGAAGCTTTCTTT
>TRBJ1-1|TRBV7-9|13|.|.
CATLGQPGTEAFF
TGTGCCACTTTAGGACAGCCGGGGACTGAAGCTTTCTTT
>TRBJ1-5|TRBV7-9|15|.|.
CASSLGTGTHQPQHF
TGTGCCAGCAGCTTAGGCACAGGGACCCATCAGCCCCAGCATTTT
>TRBJ2-1|TRBV18|17|TRBD1|.
CASSQWTGSFTFNEQFF
TGTGCCAGCTCACAGTGGACAGGATCCTTCACCTTCAATGAGCAGTTCTTC